A selection of T cell receptor beta chains follows, all from one sample in a study of blood T cell repertoires in COVID-19. Sequencing was performed with immunoSEQ multiplex PCR; in TCRdb, only in-frame clones are kept and a portion is missing. The sample holds around 280,000 clones, 85% to 90% seen once. The sample taken for sequencing was peripheral blood. The receptors were gathered from a woman aged 25 to 39 with COVID-19, enrolled during active disease. The conserved cysteine and the conserved F or W are not part of the CDR3 here. Size is omitted from some rows. Given values are once, few, many or a class for expanded clones.

V gene,J gene,clone size,CDR3 protein
TRBV2,TRBJ2-7,.,ASRDGNYEQY
TRBV19,TRBJ1-3,few,ASRPGTGGNTIY
TRBV5-8,TRBJ1-5,.,ASSLGARYQPQH
TRBV7-9,TRBJ1-2,.,ASSRQEEIYGYT
TRBV5-1,TRBJ2-3,once,ASSYPGGFYSDTQY
TRBV30,TRBJ1-2,.,AWITRRGASHGYT
TRBV3-1/TRBV3-2,TRBJ2-7,.,ASSRTGLAFEQY
TRBV9,TRBJ2-1,.,ASSVPRERGSNEQF
TRBV5-1,TRBJ2-2,.,ASSPPGQGYTGELF
TRBV7-9,TRBJ1-1,once,ASSSFNTEAF
TRBV5-4,TRBJ1-6,.,ASSPARGESSPLH
TRBV10-2,TRBJ2-5,.,ASREGLAGSETQY
TRBV5-1,TRBJ2-7,.,ASSFTGGPPNEQY
TRBV5-4,TRBJ2-5,.,ASSSGGQGYPETQY
TRBV19,TRBJ1-1,.,ASLVTGVTEAF
TRBV10-1,TRBJ1-3,.,ASSAGNTIY